These 8 T cell receptor beta chains were all obtained from the same sample, sequenced in a study of neoadjuvant anti-PD-1 for oral cavity cancer. Time point reported: after neoadjuvant nivolumab, at surgical resection. TCRdb keeps only in-frame clones here, not all; method: immunoSEQ multiplex PCR. The table records over 60,000 clones, roughly nine tenths of them present only once. Here the sequenced sample was PBMCs, taken after nivolumab (anti-PD-1) treatment. All receptors derive from a person aged 35-80 years with oral cavity squamous cell carcinoma.

The V and J genes are TRBV6-5 and TRBJ1-2; possible D gene TRBD1, 6 bases. The CDR3 extends over 13 amino acids. With 5 bases removed from V and 3 bases from J, the gap between germline ends came to 10 bases. CDR1 and CDR2 from the germline V gene are MNHEY and SVGAGI. In DNA, the CDR3 is TGTGCCAGCAGTCGGGACATCTACTATGGCTACACCTTC. Translation: CASSRDIYYGYTF.

In its sample, this clone was seen once. The chain has TRBV7-6 and TRBJ2-7; 8 bases align to TRBD1. Germline trimming cut 4 bases from V and 1 base from J; bases unmatched to any gene: 3. The germline V gene has CDR1 SGHVS and CDR2 FNYEAQ. This CDR3 contains 14 residues. The CDR3 nucleotides read TGTGCCAGCAGCTACCGACAGGGGTCCTACGAGCAGTACTTC. Protein sequence: CASSYRQGSYEQYF.

With regard to this clone: At the DNA level, this CDR3 is encoded by other sequences in the same sample as well. The gene calls are TRBV5-1 and TRBJ1-3; 8 nucleotides align to TRBD1. The CDR3 extends over 16 amino acids. Germline V gives CDR1 SGHRS, CDR2 YFSETQ. Unmatched junction bases numbered 7, after V lost 4 bases and J lost 1 base. CDR3 nucleotide sequence: TGCGCCAGCAGCCTCGTCGGACAGGGTTCTGGAAACACCATATATTTT. This sequence encodes CASSLVGQGSGNTIYF.

This clone is categorized as medium-sized. The V call is TRBV19, the J call TRBJ2-2, with 9 bases aligning to TRBD1. The CDR3 covers 16 residues. In germline, CDR1 is LNHDA, CDR2 SQIVND (reference sequence). V was clipped by 3 bases and J by 1 base; unmatched bases: 3. CDR3 bases: TGTGCCAGTAGTATTGCGGGACAGGGGAACACCGGGGAGCTGTTTTTT. Translation: CASSIAGQGNTGELFF.

In nucleotides, the CDR3 is TGTGCCAGCAGCTTGGGCAGAAACAATGAGCAGTTCTTC. It is translated as CASSLGRNNEQFF. The chain uses TRBV5-6 and TRBJ2-1; no clear D. The CDR3 is 13 amino acids. The germline CDR1 and CDR2 sequences are SGHDT and YYEEEE. Trimming removed 0 bases from V and 5 bases from J, with 6 bases in between.

The gene calls are TRBV27 and TRBJ2-3, with 7 positions matching TRBD1. CDR1 and CDR2 (germline): MNHEY, SMNVEV (reference sequence). Trimming cost V 6 bases and J 6 bases; bases outside gene matches: 3. The CDR3 extends over 12 amino acids. As DNA, the CDR3 is TGTGCCAGCAGCCTGACAGGGGATACGCAGTATTTT. Protein sequence: CASSLTGDTQYF.

The chain has TRBV6-1 and TRBJ2-3, with D possibly matching TRBD1 (6 bases). The germline V gene has CDR1 MNHNS and CDR2 SASEGT. The CDR3 is 13 residues long. Between the trimmed V and J ends, which lost 6 bases and 6 bases, there was a span of 13 bases. For the CDR3, the DNA is TGTGCCAGCAGCCGACAGGTTGGCGATACGCAGTATTTT. It translates to CASSRQVGDTQYF.

This clone occurred once. The rearrangement uses TRBV30 and TRBJ1-2, with D perhaps matching TRBD1 (6 bases). This CDR3 contains 13 residues. Germline values: CDR1 GTSNPN, CDR2 SVGIG (reference sequence). Trimming took 1 base from V and 7 from J, leaving 13 bases between them. In DNA form, the CDR3 reads TGTGCCTGGAGTGCTATGGGGGCGAGTGGCTACACCTTC. It translates to CAWSAMGASGYTF.